This T cell receptor beta chain is from a study of response to subunit inactivated influenza vaccine. Using its own MiXCR run on the RT-PCR reads, TCRdb lists one record per CDR3 protein. Of about half a million distinct CDR3 sequences in the sample, approximately 11% are singletons; the top ten hold 10% to 15%. The CDR3 is 18 residues long. Unmatched junction bases numbered 4, after V lost 0 bases and J lost 0 bases. Germline-derived CDR1 and CDR2 are LGHNA and YNFKEQ. This receptor was obtained from a man aged 50 to 59 who received an inactivated influenza vaccine. V is TRBV4-2 and J is TRBJ1-4; 10 nucleotides align to TRBD1. The sequenced sample was PBMCs from blood, obtained about 40 days after vaccination. Written as DNA, the CDR3 is TGTGCCAGCAGCCAAGAGAAGGACAGGGGGTCAACTAATGAAAAACTGTTTTTT. This encodes CASSQEKDRGSTNEKLFF.